The rows below give T cell receptor beta chains drawn from one sample of a study of cytomegalovirus exposure and HLA in healthy donors. The data were produced by immunoSEQ multiplex PCR, yet TCRdb's version contains in-frame clones alone and is incomplete. The table records under 150,000 clones, around four fifths of them present only once. The specimen was PBMCs. These receptors all stem from a human donor in good health. The conserved cysteine and the conserved F or W are not part of the CDR3 here.

V gene: TRBV4-1
CDR3 protein: ASRDTYTGELF

V gene: TRBV2
CDR3 protein: ASSSQPTGNEKLF

V gene: TRBV2
CDR3 protein: ASRGTSGVPHEQY

V gene: TRBV5-1
CDR3 protein: ASSLEGQGPDGYT

V gene: TRBV6-6
CDR3 protein: ASSRDINEKLF

V gene: TRBV5-4
CDR3 protein: ASSLGTSRGYEQY

V gene: TRBV7-2
CDR3 protein: ASSLSGGDTQY

V gene: TRBV18
CDR3 protein: ASSPRRGSYEQY

V gene: TRBV2
CDR3 protein: ASSIPVYYEQY

V gene: TRBV6-5
CDR3 protein: ASNRERNTEAF

V gene: TRBV29-1
CDR3 protein: SVLDEHYGYT

V gene: TRBV9
CDR3 protein: ASSGPDRGNTIY

V gene: TRBV9
CDR3 protein: ASSVAHGVSGNTIY

V gene: TRBV9
CDR3 protein: ASNTGRTREETQY

V gene: TRBV21-1
CDR3 protein: ASSNRWVPGQDQGNSNQPQH

V gene: TRBV4-2
CDR3 protein: ASSQGDSGGYGYT

V gene: TRBV7-2
CDR3 protein: ASSLAGGHEQY